This T cell receptor beta chain was documented in a study of PD-L1 blockade in urothelial cancer. Study observations and caveats: The study found that durable-benefit patients expanded tumor-associated blood clones more at 3 weeks.

Time point in this sample: peripheral blood 6 weeks after treatment start. V gave up 4 bases and J gave up 5 bases, with 15 bases separating them. This CDR3 is 14 amino acids long. Germline V gives CDR1 SGHRS, CDR2 YFSETQ. Clones were sequenced by immunoSEQ multiplex PCR, and TCRdb holds only the in-frame ones, with some missing. The data contain fewer than 85,000 clones, roughly 90% of them singletons. This clone was seen just once. Its antigen is not identified. Sequencing was performed on PBMCs, taken around atezolizumab (anti-PD-L1) treatment. This clonotype was sampled from a man aged 55 to 70 with urothelial cancer. V usage is TRBV5-1 and J usage is TRBJ2-5, with a tentative D call TRBD1 (5 bases). CDR3 sequence (DNA): TGCGCCAGCAGCCCCGGCCAGGGTCGGGAGACCCAGTACTTC. It encodes CASSPGQGRETQYF.